The 21 T cell receptor beta chains presented below share a single source sample, sequenced in a study of shared T cell receptors in the human thymus. Data came from immunoSEQ multiplex PCR; TCRdb stores just in-frame clones and leaves some out. Of approximately 730,000 clones listed, 80% to 90% were seen once; the top ten hold 0.0095% to 0.011%. The same data also went into a second study, on human thymus T cells.

Sequenced sample: thymocytes. The source is a girl less than two years old with a congenital heart defect.

V gene TRBV5-1 combines with J gene TRBJ2-7, with a tentative D call TRBD1 (6 bases). The CDR3 loop spans 15 amino acids. Germline values: CDR1 SGHRS, CDR2 YFSETQ. Deletions cut 2 bases from V and 2 bases from J, with 14 bases between. CDR3 loop: CASSFDGQRTYEQYF. The CDR3 DNA reads as TGCGCCAGCAGCTTTGACGGACAGAGAACCTACGAGCAGTACTTC.

The chain couples TRBV28 to TRBJ1-6; a weak D match, TRBD1 (6 bases). CDR3 size: 18 residues. Trimming shortened V by 6 bases and J by 1 base, and 19 bases separated the two germline ends. Germline CDR1 and CDR2: MDHEN and SYDVKM. The CDR3 region has the DNA TGTGCCAGCAGCTCCCATGGGGGGGCGCTTTCCTATAATTCACCCCTCCACTTT. This sequence encodes CASSSHGGALSYNSPLHF.

The chain has TRBV6-5 and TRBJ2-3; D is unclear. Per germline, CDR1 MNHEY and CDR2 SVGAGI. V lost 5 bases, J lost 2 bases, and 14 bases lay in between. This CDR3 is 15 amino acids long. The CDR3 reads CASSRLSFNTDTQYF. In DNA, the CDR3 is TGTGCCAGCAGTAGACTGTCGTTTAACACAGATACGCAGTATTTT.

The V call is TRBV5-5, the J call TRBJ1-3; 9 nucleotides align to TRBD1. The length of the CDR3 is 18 residues. Germline V lookup: CDR1 SGHKS, CDR2 YYEKEE (reference sequence). Unmatched junction bases numbered 16, after V lost 5 bases and J lost 4 bases. In DNA form, the CDR3 reads TGTGCCAGCAGTACGGGACAGGGAGATTTCAGCGGGGGAAACACCATATATTTT. Translated, it gives CASSTGQGDFSGGNTIYF. The full variable domain, rest sourced from reference TRBV5-5 and TRBJ1-3, is DAGVTQSPTHLIKTRGQQVTLRCSPISGHKSVSWYQQVLGQGPQFIFQYYEKEERGRGNFPDRFSARQFPNYSSELNVNALLLGDSALYLCASSTGQGDFSGGNTIYFGEGSWLTVV.

V is TRBV5-1 and J is TRBJ2-7; 11 positions agree with TRBD1. The CDR3 extends over 15 amino acids. CDR1 is SGHRS and CDR2 is YFSETQ in the germline V gene. The V gene end was trimmed by 0 bases and the J gene end by 3 bases; junction bases not matched to a gene: 2. CDR3 loop: CASSLGDRGDYEQYF. The CDR3, as DNA: TGCGCCAGCAGCTTGGGGGACAGGGGGGACTACGAGCAGTACTTC.

The V and J genes are TRBV5-6 and TRBJ2-3; the match to TRBD2 covers 15 bases. The ends lost 2 bases at V and 7 bases at J; junction bases unmatched: 14. This CDR3 has 19 residues. The germline gives CDR1 SGHDT, CDR2 YYEEEE. The CDR3 DNA follows: TGTGCCAGCAGCTTTTGGACTAGCGGGGGGGCTGGGACCGGAAATACGCAGTATTTT. This gives the protein CASSFWTSGGAGTGNTQYF. The full variable domain, its missing parts supplied by reference TRBV5-6 and TRBJ2-3, is DAGVTQSPTHLIKTRGQQVTLRCSPKSGHDTVSWYQQALGQGPQFIFQYYEEEERQRGNFPDRFSGHQFPNYSSELNVNALLLGDSALYLCASSFWTSGGAGTGNTQYFGPGTRLTVL.

Remarks on this clone: Other nucleotide sequences from this sample produce the same CDR3. The chain combines TRBV18 with TRBJ2-3, with a possible D match to TRBD2 (5 bases). Germline V gene data show CDR1 as KGHSH and CDR2 as LQKENI. This CDR3 contains 14 residues. V gave up 2 bases and J gave up 1 base, with 7 bases separating them. The CDR3 DNA follows: TGTGCCAGCTCACCATCCGGGGGCACAGATACGCAGTATTTT. Translating gives CASSPSGGTDTQYF. Full variable domain (remainder filled in from reference TRBV18 and TRBJ2-3): NAGVMQNPRHLVRRRGQEARLRCSPMKGHSHVYWYRQLPEEGLKFMVYLQKENIIDESGMPKERFSAEFPKEGPSILRIQQVVRGDSAAYFCASSPSGGTDTQYFGPGTRLTVL.

The V and J genes are TRBV27 and TRBJ2-7, with D possibly matching TRBD1 (5 bases). The CDR3 is made up of 16 amino acids. Trimming left V 5 bases short and J 0 bases short, with 17 bases between. CDR1 MNHEY and CDR2 SMNVEV come from the germline V gene (reference sequence). The CDR3 protein is CASSTLRTRISYEQYF. CDR3 bases: TGTGCCAGCAGTACTCTTCGGACACGGATCTCCTACGAGCAGTACTTC.

The rearrangement joins TRBV5-1 to TRBJ1-2; 8 bases match TRBD1. With 2 bases clipped from V and 8 bases from J, the junction kept 11 bases outside the gene matches. CDR3 length: 15 amino acids. Germline CDR1 SGHRS, CDR2 YFSETQ. The CDR3 region has the DNA TGCGCCAGCAGCTTCGACCAAACAGGGGGAGAAGGCTACACCTTC. This gives the protein CASSFDQTGGEGYTF.

The J gene is TRBJ1-2, the V gene TRBV10-3; 7 bases align to TRBD1. This CDR3 is built from 13 residues. CDR1 and CDR2 (germline): ENHRY, SYGVKD. The V gene end was trimmed by 6 bases and the J gene end by 4 bases; junction bases not matched to a gene: 5. CDR3 protein: CAIRRQGSYGYTF. As DNA, the CDR3 is TGTGCCATCAGGAGACAGGGAAGCTATGGCTACACCTTC.

CDR3 bases: TGTGCCAGCAGTTACTCCCGACAGGCAGATCAGCCCCAGCATTTT. The encoded protein is CASSYSRQADQPQHF. The V gene is TRBV6-6, the J gene TRBJ1-5; weak D call: TRBD1 (6 bases). This CDR3 is 15 amino acids long. The germline V gene has CDR1 MNHNY and CDR2 SVGAGI (reference sequence). Trimming took off 0 bases at V and 5 bases at J, with 11 bases between the two ends.

The J gene is TRBJ1-5, the V gene TRBV7-2; D is unresolved. Germline assignment: CDR1 SGHTA and CDR2 FQGNSA. CDR3 size: 15 residues. Trimming left V 2 bases short and J 0 bases short, with 8 bases between. The CDR3 nucleotides are TGTGCCAGCAGCTTAAGCGGGTATAGCAATCAGCCCCAGCATTTT. It encodes CASSLSGYSNQPQHF.

This clone turned up a few times. V usage is TRBV7-9 and J usage is TRBJ1-1; 8 bases line up with TRBD1. With V trimmed by 4 bases and J by 4 bases, 11 bases remained unmatched. The CDR3 totals 16 residues. Germline V gene lookup returns CDR1 SEHNR and CDR2 FQNEAQ (reference sequence). CDR3: CASSSARTGSGTEAFF. The CDR3 bases are TGTGCCAGCAGCTCGGCACGGACAGGGTCGGGCACTGAAGCTTTCTTT.

This sequence joins TRBV7-6 and TRBJ2-1; TRBD2 matches 8 bases. The trim removed 0 bases at V and 15 bases at J, leaving 13 bases unmatched. There are 15 residues in the CDR3. Germline V gene data show CDR1 as SGHVS and CDR2 as FNYEAQ. CDR3 bases: TGTGCCAGCAGCTTAGCGACACTAAAGCGGGGGAAAGGGTTCTTC. Translating it yields CASSLATLKRGKGFF.

The gene calls are TRBV5-1 and TRBJ2-7, with D possibly being TRBD1 (5 bases). This CDR3 region has 15 residues. Trimming pared 6 bases from V and 5 bases from J, leaving 21 bases between. Germline V lookup: CDR1 SGHRS, CDR2 YFSETQ. The CDR3 region is CASMTQAGKTNEQYF. The CDR3 region has the DNA TGCGCCAGCATGACTCAGGCAGGGAAGACGAACGAGCAGTACTTC. Full variable domain (outside the CDR3, taken from reference TRBV5-1 and TRBJ2-7): KAGVTQTPRYLIKTRGQQVTLSCSPISGHRSVSWYQQTPGQGLQFLFEYFSETQRNKGNFPGRFSGRQFSNSRSEMNVSTLELGDSALYLCASMTQAGKTNEQYFGPGTRLTVT.

The chain combines TRBV9 with TRBJ1-6; 9 nucleotides line up with TRBD1. The CDR3 loop spans 17 amino acids. Germline values: CDR1 SGDLS, CDR2 YYNGEE. Trimming at V came to 0 bases and at J to 10 bases, leaving 11 bases not matched to a gene. In DNA form, the CDR3 reads TGTGCCAGCAGCGTAGGGGACAGGGACCCAAAGTTGTCACCCCTCCACTTT. It translates to CASSVGDRDPKLSPLHF.

This chain's CDR3 is CASRLRGNNEKLFF. CDR3 DNA: TGTGCCAGCAGATTACGGGGTAATAATGAAAAACTGTTTTTT. J is TRBJ1-4 and V is TRBV7-2, with D hard to call. Germline V CDR1 and CDR2: SGHTA, FQGNSA. Trimming left V 6 bases short and J 4 bases short, with 12 bases between. The CDR3 runs to 14 residues.

The chain employs TRBV6-5 and TRBJ1-1, with D hard to call. Germline lookup yields CDR1 MNHEY and CDR2 SVGAGI. V was pared by 0 bases and J by 1 base, with 6 bases between. CDR3 length equals 14 residues. This CDR3 reads CASSYSNRNTEAFF. The CDR3 bases are TGTGCCAGCAGTTACTCGAATAGGAACACTGAAGCTTTCTTT.

V usage is TRBV12-5 and J usage is TRBJ1-1, with TRBD1 identical over 8 bases. The CDR3 runs to 19 residues. The germline gives CDR1 LGHNT, CDR2 FRNRAP. J was trimmed by 5 bases and V by 5 bases; bases with no gene match: 22. CDR3: CASGPVKGRGQAGRTEAFF. Written as DNA, the CDR3 is TGTGCTAGTGGTCCCGTCAAGGGCAGGGGGCAGGCCGGCCGGACTGAAGCTTTCTTT.

The CDR3 DNA reads TGCAGCGTTTATCCCGAGCCCGGGACAGGCTTCCACGAGCAGTACTTC. It yields the protein CSVYPEPGTGFHEQYF. This chain links TRBV29-1 with TRBJ2-7; TRBD1 aligns across 8 bases. The trim removed 5 bases at V and 5 bases at J, leaving 17 bases unmatched. The CDR3 contains 16 residues. The germline V gene encodes CDR1 SQVTM and CDR2 ANQGSEA.

The CDR3 protein is CASSSRTGLETQYF. CDR3 nucleotides: TGTGCCAGCAGCTCCAGGACAGGTCTAGAGACCCAGTACTTC. The chain carries TRBV7-2 and TRBJ2-5, with TRBD1 matching over 7 bases. The CDR3 is made up of 14 amino acids. Germline CDR1 is SGHTA and CDR2 is FQGNSA. The V gene end was trimmed by 4 bases and the J gene end by 4 bases; junction bases not matched to a gene: 6.